This TCR beta chain was sequenced during a study of cytomegalovirus exposure and HLA in healthy donors (dated by TCRdb to the late 2010s). About the full investigation: A later analysis indicated that the roughly 120 validation repertoires were generated on the platform also employed for the 700 or so repertoires of the first cohort. Besides the first cohort of around 670 subjects, a separate validation cohort made up of 120 different subjects was used. To predict cytomegalovirus infection status, the study brought together high-throughput TCR immunosequencing, statistical association of individual TCRs with disease status, and machine learning. The study aimed to test whether signatures of past pathogen exposure could be identified by cataloging public T cell receptors. General conclusions and limits of the study: Subsequent analysis determined that TCRs grouped into clusters in the first cohort also showed a tendency toward co-occurrence across the 130 or so validation repertoires, and approximately 93% of cluster scores exceeded 0. A later analysis lacked HLA typing for the validation cohort, so it scored co-occurrence in that cohort across all 120 repertoires. In vitro tests confirmed that three of the cytomegalovirus-associated TCR beta chains recognize cytomegalovirus antigens. The study listed 150 to 200 TCR beta chains as associated with cytomegalovirus. In both the original and validation cohorts, the classifier was reported to diagnose cytomegalovirus status with high specificity and sensitivity. Most TCR sequences were seen in very few donors, while some public TCRs were found in many individuals. According to the authors, the approach could potentially be generalized to other disease states and immunological phenotypes.

Looking up the germline V gene yields CDR1 LGHNT and CDR2 FRNRAP. Inclusive of the bounding cysteine and phenylalanine, the CDR3 is 13 residues long. The entry retains the CDR3 DNA only, 39 bases that are in frame from base 1. V loses 1 base, J loses 6 bases, and the germline ends lie 7 bases apart. The library was produced with the immunoSEQ multiplex PCR assay. Concerning the study's data processing: To diagnose cytomegalovirus status from the catalog of TCR beta chain sequences, a statistical classification framework was built. The table was pulled from immuneACCESS by TCRdb, which kept in-frame rearrangements only. Such tables lose some clones; where checked, under half of the loss comes from unresolved V genes, and the rest has no known cause. The V and J calls and clone size come from that table; D and trimming were worked out from the DNA. The sample table records about 130,000 clones; 75% to 90% of these occur just once. About 8.2% of the sample is in the top ten clones.

Donors formed part of the validation cohort, which comprised approximately 130 subjects and was distinct from the first cohort of several hundred subjects. This clone turned up a few times. The antigen it binds to is not known. No quality values exist for individual bases; no much larger clone is one base distant. The specimen sequenced was PBMCs. The sequence is built from TRBV12-5 and TRBJ1-3; a confident D gene designation cannot be given. The sequence was obtained from a woman aged 18-29 years in good health and CMV-seropositive. CDR3 region: CASGLGTANTIYF. The DNA sequence is given as TGTGCTAGTGGTTTGGGAACAGCAAACACCATATATTTT. The variable domain in full, with residues beyond the CDR3 obtained from the reference TRBV12-5 and TRBJ1-3 genes, is DARVTQTPRHKVTEMGQEVTMRCQPILGHNTVFWYRQTMMQGLELLAYFRNRAPLDDSGMPKDRFSAEMPDATLATLKIQPSEPRDSAVYFCASGLGTANTIYFGEGSWLTVV.